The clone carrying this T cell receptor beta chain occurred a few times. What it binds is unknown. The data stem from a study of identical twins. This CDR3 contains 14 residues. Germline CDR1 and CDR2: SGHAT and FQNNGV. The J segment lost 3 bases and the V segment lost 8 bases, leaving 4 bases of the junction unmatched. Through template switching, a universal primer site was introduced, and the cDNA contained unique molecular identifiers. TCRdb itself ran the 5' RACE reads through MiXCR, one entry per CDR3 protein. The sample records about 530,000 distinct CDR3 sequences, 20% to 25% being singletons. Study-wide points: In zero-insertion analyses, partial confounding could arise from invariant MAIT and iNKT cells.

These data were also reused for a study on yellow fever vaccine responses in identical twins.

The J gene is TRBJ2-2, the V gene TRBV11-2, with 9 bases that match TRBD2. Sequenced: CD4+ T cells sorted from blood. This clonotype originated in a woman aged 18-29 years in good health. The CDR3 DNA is TGTGCCAGCGCGGGACTAGCCGACACCGGGGAGCTGTTTTTT. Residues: CASAGLADTGELFF.